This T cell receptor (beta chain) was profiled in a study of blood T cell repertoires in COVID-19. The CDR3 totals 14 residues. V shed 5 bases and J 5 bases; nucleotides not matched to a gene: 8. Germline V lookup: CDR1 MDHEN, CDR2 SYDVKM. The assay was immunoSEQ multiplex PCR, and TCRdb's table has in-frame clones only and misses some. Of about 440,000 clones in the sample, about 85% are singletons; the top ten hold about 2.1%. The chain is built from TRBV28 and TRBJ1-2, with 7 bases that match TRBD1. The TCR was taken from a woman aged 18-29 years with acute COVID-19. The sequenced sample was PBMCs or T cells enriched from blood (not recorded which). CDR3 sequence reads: CASSLTGTAYGYTF. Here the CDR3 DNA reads TGTGCCAGCAGTCTCACCGGGACAGCGTATGGCTACACCTTC.